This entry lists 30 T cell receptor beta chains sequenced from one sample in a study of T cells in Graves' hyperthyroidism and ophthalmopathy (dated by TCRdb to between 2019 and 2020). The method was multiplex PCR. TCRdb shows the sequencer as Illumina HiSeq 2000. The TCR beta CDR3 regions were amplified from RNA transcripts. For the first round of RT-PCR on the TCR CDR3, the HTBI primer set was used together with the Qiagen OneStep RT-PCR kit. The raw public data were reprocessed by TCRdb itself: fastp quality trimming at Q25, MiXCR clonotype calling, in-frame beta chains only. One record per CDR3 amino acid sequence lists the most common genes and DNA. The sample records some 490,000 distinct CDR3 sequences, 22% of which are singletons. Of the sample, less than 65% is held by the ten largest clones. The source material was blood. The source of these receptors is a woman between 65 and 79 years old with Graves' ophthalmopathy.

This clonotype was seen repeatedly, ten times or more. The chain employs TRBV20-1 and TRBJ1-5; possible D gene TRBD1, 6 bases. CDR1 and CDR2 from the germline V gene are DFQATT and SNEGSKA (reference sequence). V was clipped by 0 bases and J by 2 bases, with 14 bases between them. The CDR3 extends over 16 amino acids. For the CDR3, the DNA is TGCAGTGCTAGAGAAGGGGGGGGTAAGCGCAATCAGCCCCAGCATTTT. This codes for CSAREGGGKRNQPQHF.

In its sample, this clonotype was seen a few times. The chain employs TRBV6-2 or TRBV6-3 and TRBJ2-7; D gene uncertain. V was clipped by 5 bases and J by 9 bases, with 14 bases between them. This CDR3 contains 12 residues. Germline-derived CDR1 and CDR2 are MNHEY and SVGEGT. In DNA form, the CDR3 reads TGTGCCAGCAGTAAGGCCCCCCTCCGGCAGTACTTC. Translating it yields CASSKAPLRQYF.

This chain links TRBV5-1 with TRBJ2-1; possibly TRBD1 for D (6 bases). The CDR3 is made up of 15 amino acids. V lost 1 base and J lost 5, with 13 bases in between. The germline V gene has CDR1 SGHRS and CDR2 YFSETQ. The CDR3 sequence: CASSLSGHSNNEQFF. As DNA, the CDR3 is TGCGCCAGCAGCTTGTCGGGACATAGCAACAATGAGCAGTTCTTC.

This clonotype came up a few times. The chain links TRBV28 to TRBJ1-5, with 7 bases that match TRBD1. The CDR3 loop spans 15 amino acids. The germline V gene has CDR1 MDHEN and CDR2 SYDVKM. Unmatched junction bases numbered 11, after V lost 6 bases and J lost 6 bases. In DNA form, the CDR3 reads TGTGCCAGCAGCATGGGGACAGTTTCAGTTCAGCCCCAGCATTTT. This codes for CASSMGTVSVQPQHF.

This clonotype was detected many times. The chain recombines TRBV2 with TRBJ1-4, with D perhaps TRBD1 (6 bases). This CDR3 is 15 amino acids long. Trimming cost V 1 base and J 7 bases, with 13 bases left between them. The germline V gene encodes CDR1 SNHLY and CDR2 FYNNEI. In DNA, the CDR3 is TGTGCCAGCAGTGAAGATGGGGGGCTCAGTGAAAAACTGTTTTTT. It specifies CASSEDGGLSEKLFF.

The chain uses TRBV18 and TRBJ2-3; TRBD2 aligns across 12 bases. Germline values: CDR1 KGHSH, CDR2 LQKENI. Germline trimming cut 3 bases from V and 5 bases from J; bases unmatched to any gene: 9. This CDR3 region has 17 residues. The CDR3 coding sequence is TGTGCCAGCTCACCCCTCCCTAGCGGGAGGGCCGGAGATACGCAGTATTTT. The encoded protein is CASSPLPSGRAGDTQYF.

The CDR3 loop reads CAAGGHTEAFF. As DNA, the CDR3 is TGTGCGGCGGGGGGACACACTGAAGCTTTCTTT. This sequence joins TRBV3-1 and TRBJ1-1, with D perhaps matching TRBD1 (5 bases). This CDR3 region has 11 residues. From germline, CDR1 is LGHDT and CDR2 YNNKEL (reference sequence).

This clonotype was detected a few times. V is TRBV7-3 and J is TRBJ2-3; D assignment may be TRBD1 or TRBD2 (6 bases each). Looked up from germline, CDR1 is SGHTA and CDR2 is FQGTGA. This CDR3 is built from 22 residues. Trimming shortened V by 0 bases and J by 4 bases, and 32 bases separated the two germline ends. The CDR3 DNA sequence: TGTGCCAGCAGCTTAACAAGGAGAGCCGGAACTCAGAAAGGGGGGTTGGCAGATACGCAGTATTTT. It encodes CASSLTRRAGTQKGGLADTQYF.

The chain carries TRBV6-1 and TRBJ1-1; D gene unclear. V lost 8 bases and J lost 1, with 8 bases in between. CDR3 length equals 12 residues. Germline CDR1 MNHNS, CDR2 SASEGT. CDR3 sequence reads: CASHTRNTEAFF. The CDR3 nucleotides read TGTGCCAGCCATACGAGGAACACTGAAGCTTTCTTT.

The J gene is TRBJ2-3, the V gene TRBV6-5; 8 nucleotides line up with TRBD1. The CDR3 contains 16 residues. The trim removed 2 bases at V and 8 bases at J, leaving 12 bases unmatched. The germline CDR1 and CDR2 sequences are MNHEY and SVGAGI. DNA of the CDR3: TGTGCCAGCAGTTACCAGGGGGCTAGCCGAGGTCGTACGCAGTATTTT. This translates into CASSYQGASRGRTQYF.

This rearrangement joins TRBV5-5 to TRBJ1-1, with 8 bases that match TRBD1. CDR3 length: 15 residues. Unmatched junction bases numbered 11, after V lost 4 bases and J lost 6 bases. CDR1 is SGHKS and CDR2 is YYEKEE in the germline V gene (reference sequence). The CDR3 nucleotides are TGTGCCAGCAGCCCTATGACAGGGGAGGCCTCTGAAGCTTTCTTT. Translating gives CASSPMTGEASEAFF.

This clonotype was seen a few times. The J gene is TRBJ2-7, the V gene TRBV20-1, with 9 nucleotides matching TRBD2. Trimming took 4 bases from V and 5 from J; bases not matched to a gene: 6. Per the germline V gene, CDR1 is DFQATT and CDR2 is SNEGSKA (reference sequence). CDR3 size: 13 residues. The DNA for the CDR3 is TGCAGTGCTATTAGCGGGAGACGGGACGAGCAGTACTTC. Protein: CSAISGRRDEQYF.

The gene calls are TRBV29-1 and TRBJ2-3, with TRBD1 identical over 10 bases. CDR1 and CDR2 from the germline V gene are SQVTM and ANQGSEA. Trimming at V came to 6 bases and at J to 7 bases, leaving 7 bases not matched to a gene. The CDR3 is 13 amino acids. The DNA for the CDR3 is TGCAGCGTGGGATGGGACAGGGGTAATACGCAGTATTTT. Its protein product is CSVGWDRGNTQYF.

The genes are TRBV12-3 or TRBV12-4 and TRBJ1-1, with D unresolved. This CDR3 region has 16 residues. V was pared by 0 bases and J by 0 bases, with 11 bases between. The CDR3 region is CASSLASPPVNTEAFF. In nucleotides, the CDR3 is TGTGCCAGCAGTTTAGCGAGCCCCCCAGTGAACACTGAAGCTTTCTTT.

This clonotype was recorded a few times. In DNA form, the CDR3 reads TGCAGTGCTAGGACAGCCCGAAGGGGGCTCAACACTGAAGCTTTCTTT. Translation gives CSARTARRGLNTEAFF. The chain carries TRBV20-1 and TRBJ1-1; 7 bases map to TRBD1. Per the germline V gene, CDR1 is DFQATT and CDR2 is SNEGSKA (reference sequence). V was pared by 3 bases and J by 2 bases, with 12 bases of the junction left unmatched. The CDR3 has 16 amino acids.

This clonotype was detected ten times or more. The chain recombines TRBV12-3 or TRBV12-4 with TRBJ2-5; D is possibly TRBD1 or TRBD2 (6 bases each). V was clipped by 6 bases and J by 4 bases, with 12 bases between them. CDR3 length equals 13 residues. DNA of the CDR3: TGTGCCAGCAGACTACAGGGAGGAGAGACCCAGTACTTC. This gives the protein CASRLQGGETQYF.

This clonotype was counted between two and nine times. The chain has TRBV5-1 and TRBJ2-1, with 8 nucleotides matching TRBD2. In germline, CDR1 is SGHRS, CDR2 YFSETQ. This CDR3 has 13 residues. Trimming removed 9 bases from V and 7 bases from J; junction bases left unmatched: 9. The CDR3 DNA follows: TGCGCCACCTCTGCGGGAGGAACTAATGAGCAGTTCTTC. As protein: CATSAGGTNEQFF.

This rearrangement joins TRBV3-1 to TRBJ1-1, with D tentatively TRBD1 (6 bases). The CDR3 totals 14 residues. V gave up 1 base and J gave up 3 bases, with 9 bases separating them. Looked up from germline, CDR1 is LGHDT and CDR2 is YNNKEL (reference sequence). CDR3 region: CASSQAGVYTEAFF. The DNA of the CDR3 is TGTGCCAGCAGCCAAGCAGGGGTCTACACTGAAGCTTTCTTT.

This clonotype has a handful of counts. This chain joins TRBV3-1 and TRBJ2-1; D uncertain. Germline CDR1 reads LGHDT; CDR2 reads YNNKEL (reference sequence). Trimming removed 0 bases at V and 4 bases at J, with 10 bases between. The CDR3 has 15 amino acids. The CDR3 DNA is TGTGCCAGCAGCCAAGATTTAGGAGCATACAATGAGCAGTTCTTC. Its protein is CASSQDLGAYNEQFF.

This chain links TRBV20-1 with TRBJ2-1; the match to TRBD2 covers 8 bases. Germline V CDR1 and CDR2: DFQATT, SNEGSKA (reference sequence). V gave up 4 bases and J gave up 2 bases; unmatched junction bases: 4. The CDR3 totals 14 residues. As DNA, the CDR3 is TGCAGTGCTATAAAGCGGGAGCCCTACAATGAGCAGTTCTTC. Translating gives CSAIKREPYNEQFF.

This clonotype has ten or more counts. The CDR3 nucleotides read TGTGCCAGCAGTTACTCGATAACGGGGACGGGCGAGCAGTACTTC. The encoded protein is CASSYSITGTGEQYF. V is TRBV6-5 and J is TRBJ2-7; D may correspond to TRBD1 or TRBD2 (5 bases each). The V gene's germline CDR1 is MNHEY and CDR2 SVGAGI. The CDR3 runs to 15 residues. The V gene lost 0 bases and the J gene lost 6 bases, with 15 bases spanning the gap.

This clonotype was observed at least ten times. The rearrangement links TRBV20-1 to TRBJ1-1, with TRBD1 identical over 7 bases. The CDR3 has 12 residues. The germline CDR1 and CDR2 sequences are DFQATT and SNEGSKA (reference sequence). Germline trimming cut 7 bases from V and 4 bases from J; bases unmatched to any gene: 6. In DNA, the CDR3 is TGCAGTGTTCGACAGGGTGGCACTGAAGCTTTCTTT. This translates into CSVRQGGTEAFF.

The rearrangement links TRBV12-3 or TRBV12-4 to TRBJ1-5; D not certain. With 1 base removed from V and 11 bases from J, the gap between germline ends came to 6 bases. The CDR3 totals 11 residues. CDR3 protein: CASSLGQAQHF. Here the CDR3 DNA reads TGTGCCAGCAGTTTAGGCCAGGCCCAGCATTTT.

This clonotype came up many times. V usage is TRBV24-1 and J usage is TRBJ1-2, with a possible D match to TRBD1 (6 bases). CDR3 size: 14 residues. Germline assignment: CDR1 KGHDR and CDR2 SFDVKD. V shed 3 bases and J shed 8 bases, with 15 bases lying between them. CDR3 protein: CATSDTQGFGGYTF. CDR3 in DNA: TGTGCCACCAGTGATACTCAGGGGTTTGGGGGCTACACCTTC.

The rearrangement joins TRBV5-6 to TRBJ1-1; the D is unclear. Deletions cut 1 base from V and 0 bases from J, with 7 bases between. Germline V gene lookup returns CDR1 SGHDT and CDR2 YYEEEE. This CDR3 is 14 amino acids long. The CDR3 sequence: CASSLFRLNTEAFF. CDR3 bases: TGTGCCAGCAGCTTGTTCCGGTTGAACACTGAAGCTTTCTTT.

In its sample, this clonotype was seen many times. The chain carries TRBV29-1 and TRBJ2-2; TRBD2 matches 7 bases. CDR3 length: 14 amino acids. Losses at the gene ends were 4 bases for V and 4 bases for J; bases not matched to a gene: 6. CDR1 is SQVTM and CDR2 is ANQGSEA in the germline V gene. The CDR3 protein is CSVAAGVSTGELFF. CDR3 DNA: TGCAGCGTTGCGGCGGGAGTGAGCACCGGGGAGCTGTTTTTT.

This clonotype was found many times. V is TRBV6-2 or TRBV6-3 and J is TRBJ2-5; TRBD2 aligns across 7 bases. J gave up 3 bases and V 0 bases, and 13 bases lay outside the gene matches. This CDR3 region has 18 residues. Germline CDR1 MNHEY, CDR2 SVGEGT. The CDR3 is CASSYSSPSAGMEETQYF. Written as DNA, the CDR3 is TGTGCCAGCAGTTACTCTTCCCCCTCAGCGGGGATGGAAGAGACCCAGTACTTC.

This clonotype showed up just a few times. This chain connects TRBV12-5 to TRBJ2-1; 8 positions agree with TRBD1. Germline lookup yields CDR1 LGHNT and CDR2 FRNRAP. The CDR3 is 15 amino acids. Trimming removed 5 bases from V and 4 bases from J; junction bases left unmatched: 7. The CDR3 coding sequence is TGTGCTAGTGGTCGGGACAGGTGGTCATACAATGAGCAGTTCTTC. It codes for CASGRDRWSYNEQFF.

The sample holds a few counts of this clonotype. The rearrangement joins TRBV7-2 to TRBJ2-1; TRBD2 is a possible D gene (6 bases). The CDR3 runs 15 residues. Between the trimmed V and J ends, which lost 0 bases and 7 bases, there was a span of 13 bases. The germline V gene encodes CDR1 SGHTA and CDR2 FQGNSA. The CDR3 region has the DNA TGTGCCAGCAGCTTAGCGCTTGCCGGGAGTAATGAGCAGTTCTTC. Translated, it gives CASSLALAGSNEQFF.

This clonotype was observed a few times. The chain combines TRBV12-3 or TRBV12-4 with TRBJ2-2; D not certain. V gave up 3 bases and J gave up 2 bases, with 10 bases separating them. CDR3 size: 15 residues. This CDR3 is CASSFSARNTGELFF. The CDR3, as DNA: TGTGCCAGCAGTTTTTCGGCAAGAAACACCGGGGAGCTGTTTTTT.